A selection of T cell receptor beta chains follows, all from one sample in a study of blood T cell repertoires in COVID-19. Measured with immunoSEQ multiplex PCR; TCRdb has only the in-frame clones, and not every one. The data show approximately 76,000 clones, with around 90% seen just once and around 9.1% held by the top ten. The sequenced sample consisted of peripheral blood. The receptors here all came from a human donor in a cohort sampled during active COVID-19. CDR3s include the opening cysteine and the closing phenylalanine or tryptophan. The D gene is left open where the match is weak. The size of a clone is reported for some rows only, either as once, few or many, or as a class for expanded clones.

j_call cdr3_length v_call clone_size d_call cdr3_aa cdr3_nt
TRBJ1-2 11 TRBV20-1 few - CSARVDYGYTF TGCAGTGCTAGGGTAGACTATGGCTACACCTTC
TRBJ2-7 15 TRBV6-5 - - CASSYSPGTSYEQYF TGTGCCAGCAGTTACTCGCCAGGGACATCATACGAGCAGTACTTC
TRBJ1-1 15 TRBV19 - TRBD1 CASSPRQGERTEAFF TGTGCCAGTAGTCCTCGACAGGGGGAGAGGACTGAAGCTTTCTTT
TRBJ2-7 18 TRBV28 - TRBD1 CASTIPPTVGRGPYEQYF TGTGCCAGCACTATCCCCCCCACTGTTGGCAGGGGGCCCTACGAGCAGTACTTC
TRBJ1-4 16 TRBV4-1 - TRBD1 CASSQGGDRGREKLFF TGCGCCAGCAGCCAAGGGGGGGACAGGGGACGCGAAAAACTGTTTTTT
TRBJ2-1 16 TRBV6-5 - - CASSYSPSDSFNEQFF TGTGCCAGCAGTTACTCGCCATCGGACTCATTCAATGAGCAGTTCTTC
TRBJ1-2 14 TRBV6-5 - - CASSLTDTSHGYTF TGTGCCAGCAGTCTGACAGACACAAGTCATGGCTACACCTTC
TRBJ1-5 13 TRBV7-2 - - CASSLTPDRPQHF TGTGCCAGCAGCTTAACCCCAGATCGGCCCCAGCATTTT
TRBJ2-7 13 TRBV6-2/TRBV6-3 - - CASSYPSSYEQYF TGTGCCAGCAGTTACCCGAGCTCCTACGAGCAGTACTTC
TRBJ2-5 15 TRBV4-2 - TRBD2 CASSQTAGEQETQYF TGTGCCAGCAGCCAAACAGCGGGGGAACAAGAGACCCAGTACTTC
TRBJ1-1 15 TRBV6-5 - TRBD1 CATFGTGGIGAEAFF TGTGCCACCTTCGGGACAGGGGGCATAGGAGCTGAAGCTTTCTTT
TRBJ1-2 14 TRBV19 - TRBD1 CASSPPDRYYGYTF TGTGCCAGTAGTCCCCCGGACAGGTACTATGGCTACACCTTC
TRBJ2-2 15 TRBV19 - - CASSIIPGSTGELFF TGTGCCAGTAGTATTATCCCAGGATCCACCGGGGAGCTGTTTTTT
TRBJ2-7 14 TRBV19 - - CASSRTQRSYEQYF TGTGCCAGTAGTAGGACACAACGATCCTACGAGCAGTACTTC
TRBJ1-3 15 TRBV11-2 - - CASGWDKSSGNTIYF TGTGCCAGCGGCTGGGACAAGAGCTCTGGAAACACCATATATTTT
TRBJ1-2 13 TRBV10-2 - - CASTPSLIYGYTF TGCGCCAGCACCCCGTCGTTAATCTATGGCTACACCTTC
TRBJ2-7 16 TRBV4-3 - - CASSQEYARKVYEQYF TGCGCCAGCAGCCAAGAGTACGCGAGGAAGGTCTACGAGCAGTACTTC
TRBJ1-2 15 TRBV28 - TRBD1 CASSLGQGLEYGYTF TGTGCCAGCAGTTTAGGACAGGGTCTAGAGTATGGCTACACCTTC
TRBJ1-2 15 TRBV9 - TRBD1 CASSTRTGGYDGYTF TGTGCCAGCAGCACCCGGACAGGGGGCTATGATGGCTACACCTTC
TRBJ1-2 14 TRBV28 - - CASSSPGTLDGYTF TGTGCCAGCAGTTCCCCTGGGACTCTGGATGGCTACACCTTC
TRBJ2-7 14 TRBV11-2 once - CASSFRRDNYEQYF TGTGCCAGCAGCTTTCGTCGAGACAACTACGAGCAGTACTTC
TRBJ1-5 15 TRBV4-1 once - CASSQEFVSPGPQHF TGCGCCAGCAGCCAAGAGTTCGTCTCCCCGGGGCCCCAGCATTTT
TRBJ2-7 12 TRBV19 - - CASSPGGYEQYF TGTGCCAGTAGCCCAGGGGGGTACGAGCAGTACTTC
TRBJ1-2 15 TRBV11-2 - - CASSLTGLTIYGYTF TGTGCCAGCAGCCTAACAGGGTTGACTATATATGGCTACACCTTC
TRBJ1-6 16 TRBV11-2 - TRBD1 CASSRSRQGMNSPLHF TGTGCCAGCAGCCGCAGTAGACAGGGGATGAATTCACCCCTCCACTTT
TRBJ1-3 18 TRBV10-3 - TRBD1 CATGPGTGVQSSGNTIYF TGTGCCACCGGTCCCGGGACAGGGGTTCAGAGCTCTGGAAACACCATATATTTT